This entry is about one T cell receptor beta chain. Original processing methods: Amplification of reference gene primers was used by the study to estimate nucleated cell counts. The method was immunoSEQ multiplex PCR; TCRdb's version includes in-frame clones alone and lacks a portion of them. V, J and clone size are those of that table, while D and trimming were read from the DNA. The repertoire holds approximately 130,000 clones, with about 85% as singletons. This record comes from a study of blood T cell repertoires in COVID-19. Whole-study context: COVID-19 samples collected from the United States, Italy and Spain covered acute and convalescent phases. T cells, B-cell-depleted T cells, or PBMCs provided the cDNA or gDNA that served as material.

The CDR3 covers 14 residues. Trimming left V 6 bases short and J 5 bases short, with 13 bases between. The germline gives CDR1 SGHTA, CDR2 FQGTGA. This sequence was found in a human donor in a cohort sampled during active COVID-19. Source material: peripheral blood. The chain recombines TRBV7-3 with TRBJ2-2; no definite D call. As DNA, the CDR3 is TGTGCCAGCAGGTATCCCCTGCGGACCGGGGAGCTGTTTTTT. It specifies CASRYPLRTGELFF.